These T cell receptor beta chains were read from a single sample in a study of molecular identifiers for immune sequencing clone quantification. TCRdb processed the PCR reads anew with MiXCR; each CDR3 protein has one entry. The sample records roughly 12,000 distinct CDR3 sequences, roughly 16% being singletons. The material sequenced was naive CD8+ T cells from blood, with Jurkat cell RNA spiked in. The receptors here all came from a human donor in good health. Some libraries in this study had Jurkat cell RNA spiked in. CDR3s include the opening cysteine and the closing phenylalanine or tryptophan. Each record gives: CDR3 DNA, CDR3 protein, V gene, J gene, clone size, D gene. D genes are given only for firm matches. Part of the rows lack a size; the others show once, few, many or a class for expanded clones.

cdr3_nt: TGCAGTGCTAGGAAAGGAGCGGGGGAAAACACCATATATTTT
cdr3_aa: CSARKGAGENTIYF
v_call: TRBV20-1
j_call: TRBJ1-3
clone_size: NA
d_call: NA

cdr3_nt: TGCGCCAGCAGCCAAGATTTCACAGGGGGAATGTTGGGGCAGTTCTTC
cdr3_aa: CASSQDFTGGMLGQFF
v_call: TRBV4-3
j_call: TRBJ2-1
clone_size: few
d_call: TRBD1

cdr3_nt: TGTGCCAGTAGCCCAACAGGGTTTGGGCACTACGAGCAGTACTTC
cdr3_aa: CASSPTGFGHYEQYF
v_call: TRBV19
j_call: TRBJ2-7
clone_size: many
d_call: NA

cdr3_nt: TGTGCCAGCAGCCAGGAGACTAGCGGGAAATGGAGCGGGGAGCTGTTTTTT
cdr3_aa: CASSQETSGKWSGELFF
v_call: TRBV3-1
j_call: TRBJ2-2
clone_size: few
d_call: TRBD2

cdr3_nt: TGCAGTGCTAGAGAGGATATTCTTTTAGCCGGCGAGCAGTACTTC
cdr3_aa: CSAREDILLAGEQYF
v_call: TRBV20-1
j_call: TRBJ2-7
clone_size: medium-sized
d_call: NA

cdr3_nt: TGCGCCAGCAGCCCGGACAGGGCCGGTCAGCCCCAGCATTTT
cdr3_aa: CASSPDRAGQPQHF
v_call: TRBV4-3
j_call: TRBJ1-5
clone_size: few
d_call: TRBD1

cdr3_nt: TGCAGCGTTGATACAGGGGGGAACTACAATGAGCAGTTCTTC
cdr3_aa: CSVDTGGNYNEQFF
v_call: TRBV29-1
j_call: TRBJ2-1
clone_size: many
d_call: TRBD1

cdr3_nt: TGTGCCAGCAGCGCGGACAGAAGCTCTGGAAACACCATATATTTT
cdr3_aa: CASSADRSSGNTIYF
v_call: TRBV7-9
j_call: TRBJ1-3
clone_size: many
d_call: NA

cdr3_nt: TGCAGCGTTGTATCCTGGGACTACTATGGCTACACCTTC
cdr3_aa: CSVVSWDYYGYTF
v_call: TRBV29-1
j_call: TRBJ1-2
clone_size: medium-sized
d_call: NA

cdr3_nt: TGTGCCAGCAGCTTACTTAGACAGGGATGGGCTGAAGCTTTCTTT
cdr3_aa: CASSLLRQGWAEAFF
v_call: TRBV7-9
j_call: TRBJ1-1
clone_size: medium-sized
d_call: TRBD1

cdr3_nt: TGTGCCAGCAGCCAAGAGGGCGGGAGTGCGTACAATGAGCAGTTCTTC
cdr3_aa: CASSQEGGSAYNEQFF
v_call: TRBV4-2
j_call: TRBJ2-1
clone_size: NA
d_call: TRBD2

cdr3_nt: TGTGCCAGTAGTATATTCGGGCCAGTTCCTGACGGCAATCAGCCCCAGCATTTT
cdr3_aa: CASSIFGPVPDGNQPQHF
v_call: TRBV19
j_call: TRBJ1-5
clone_size: many
d_call: NA

cdr3_nt: TGTGCCAGCAGCCAAGAGGCCCTAGCGGGATGGTGGAATGAGCAGTTCTTC
cdr3_aa: CASSQEALAGWWNEQFF
v_call: TRBV3-1
j_call: TRBJ2-1
clone_size: many
d_call: TRBD2

cdr3_nt: TGTGCCAGCAGCCGGAAACTAGCGGGAGGGAGAAACACCGGGGAGCTGTTTTTT
cdr3_aa: CASSRKLAGGRNTGELFF
v_call: TRBV14
j_call: TRBJ2-2
clone_size: many
d_call: TRBD2

cdr3_nt: TGTGCCAGCTCACCCGCAGGGGGTAACTATGGCTACGCCTTC
cdr3_aa: CASSPAGGNYGYAF
v_call: TRBV18
j_call: TRBJ1-2
clone_size: NA
d_call: TRBD1

cdr3_nt: TGTGTCAGCAGAGGACAGGGGGCGCTTGGGGCCAGCGTCCTGACTTTC
cdr3_aa: CVSRGQGALGASVLTF
v_call: TRBV6-2/TRBV6-3
j_call: TRBJ2-6
clone_size: NA
d_call: TRBD1

cdr3_nt: TGTGCCAGCAGCCCAAACCTAGCGGGAGCAGGGGAGCAGTACTTC
cdr3_aa: CASSPNLAGAGEQYF
v_call: TRBV27
j_call: TRBJ2-7
clone_size: many
d_call: TRBD2

cdr3_nt: TGTGCCAGCAGCTTAGCGGGACTAGCGACCTACGAGCAGTACTTC
cdr3_aa: CASSLAGLATYEQYF
v_call: TRBV7-2
j_call: TRBJ2-7
clone_size: many
d_call: TRBD2

cdr3_nt: TGCGCCAGCAGCCAACGATCGGGAGTGTACAATGAGCAGTTCTTC
cdr3_aa: CASSQRSGVYNEQFF
v_call: TRBV4-1
j_call: TRBJ2-1
clone_size: many
d_call: NA

cdr3_nt: TGTGCCAGCAGTGACACCCCAAGCTACGAGCAGTACTTC
cdr3_aa: CASSDTPSYEQYF
v_call: TRBV2
j_call: TRBJ2-7
clone_size: NA
d_call: NA

cdr3_nt: TGCGCCAGCAGCTCCCTCCCGAAAGAGACCCAGTACTTC
cdr3_aa: CASSSLPKETQYF
v_call: TRBV5-1
j_call: TRBJ2-5
clone_size: medium-sized
d_call: NA

cdr3_nt: TGTGCCACCAGTGCGGGCGGAAGCTCCTACGAGCAGTACTTC
cdr3_aa: CATSAGGSSYEQYF
v_call: TRBV24-1
j_call: TRBJ2-7
clone_size: many
d_call: NA

cdr3_nt: TGCAGTGCTAAGGACGGGATCACTGAAGCTTTCTTT
cdr3_aa: CSAKDGITEAFF
v_call: TRBV20-1
j_call: TRBJ1-1
clone_size: medium-sized
d_call: NA

cdr3_nt: TGTGCCAGCAGCTTAGGCTCAGGCCGCACAGATACGCAGTATTTT
cdr3_aa: CASSLGSGRTDTQYF
v_call: TRBV7-6
j_call: TRBJ2-3
clone_size: medium-sized
d_call: NA

cdr3_nt: TGCGCCAGCAGCCAAGACCAGGGAGGGAGCCAGCCCCAGCATTTT
cdr3_aa: CASSQDQGGSQPQHF
v_call: TRBV4-1
j_call: TRBJ1-5
clone_size: medium-sized
d_call: NA

cdr3_nt: TGTGCCAGCAGCTTCGGGACTAGCGGCACCTACGAGCAGTACTTC
cdr3_aa: CASSFGTSGTYEQYF
v_call: TRBV13
j_call: TRBJ2-7
clone_size: few
d_call: TRBD2

cdr3_nt: TGTGCCAGCAGTTTAAGGCTAGCAGTAGCAGATACGCAGTATTTT
cdr3_aa: CASSLRLAVADTQYF
v_call: TRBV12-3/TRBV12-4
j_call: TRBJ2-3
clone_size: medium-sized
d_call: NA

cdr3_nt: TGTGCCAGCAGCTACGTCGGACATGGTTTCACTGAAGCTTTCTTT
cdr3_aa: CASSYVGHGFTEAFF
v_call: TRBV7-9
j_call: TRBJ1-1
clone_size: many
d_call: NA

cdr3_nt: TGCGCCAGCAGCGAAGGACAGCCCTACCGTACTGAAGCTTTCTTT
cdr3_aa: CASSEGQPYRTEAFF
v_call: TRBV5-1
j_call: TRBJ1-1
clone_size: medium-sized
d_call: NA

cdr3_nt: TGTGCCAGCAGTTTAGACAGGTCAGGCTCTGAAGCTTTCTTT
cdr3_aa: CASSLDRSGSEAFF
v_call: TRBV12-3/TRBV12-4
j_call: TRBJ1-1
clone_size: many
d_call: NA

cdr3_nt: TGTGCCAGCAGTTTATTATCCGAGCCTTTCTCTTATGGCTACACCTTC
cdr3_aa: CASSLLSEPFSYGYTF
v_call: TRBV28
j_call: TRBJ1-2
clone_size: medium-sized
d_call: NA

cdr3_nt: TGTGCCAGCAGTGACTTCAGGCCTACCTCGAGCTCCTATAATTCACCCCTCCACTTT
cdr3_aa: CASSDFRPTSSSYNSPLHF
v_call: TRBV25-1
j_call: TRBJ1-6
clone_size: many
d_call: NA

cdr3_nt: TGTGCCAGCCTCAAGGAGTACCAAGAGACCCAGTACTTC
cdr3_aa: CASLKEYQETQYF
v_call: TRBV28
j_call: TRBJ2-5
clone_size: medium-sized
d_call: NA

cdr3_nt: TGTGCCAGCAGCGTGTCGGGGGCAATGAACACTGAAGCTTTCTTT
cdr3_aa: CASSVSGAMNTEAFF
v_call: TRBV9
j_call: TRBJ1-1
clone_size: many
d_call: NA

cdr3_nt: TGTGCCACCGCGAGGACCGAGACGGCGAACACCGGGGAGCTGTTTTTT
cdr3_aa: CATARTETANTGELFF
v_call: TRBV24-1
j_call: TRBJ2-2
clone_size: many
d_call: NA

cdr3_nt: TGTGCCAGCAACCCAGGGGCAGGTGGGAGCACTGAAGCTTTCTTT
cdr3_aa: CASNPGAGGSTEAFF
v_call: TRBV7-2
j_call: TRBJ1-1
clone_size: medium-sized
d_call: NA

cdr3_nt: TGTGCCAGCAGTGACGATACCCGACACCCTCGGGCAGAGACCCAGTACTTC
cdr3_aa: CASSDDTRHPRAETQYF
v_call: TRBV2
j_call: TRBJ2-5
clone_size: few
d_call: NA

cdr3_nt: TGTGCCAGCCGGGTCTCGGGTGAGCAAGAGACCCAGTACTTC
cdr3_aa: CASRVSGEQETQYF
v_call: TRBV6-5
j_call: TRBJ2-5
clone_size: NA
d_call: NA

cdr3_nt: TGTGCCAGCATCCAGGGGCGGGGCTTCTCCTACGAGCAGTACTTC
cdr3_aa: CASIQGRGFSYEQYF
v_call: TRBV5-4
j_call: TRBJ2-7
clone_size: many
d_call: NA

cdr3_nt: TGTGCCAGCTCACCCAACTCCTTCCACGAGCAGTACTTC
cdr3_aa: CASSPNSFHEQYF
v_call: TRBV18
j_call: TRBJ2-7
clone_size: many
d_call: NA

cdr3_nt: TGTGCCAGCAGTTTCGGACCGGGACCCATCTACGAGCAGTACTTC
cdr3_aa: CASSFGPGPIYEQYF
v_call: TRBV27
j_call: TRBJ2-7
clone_size: many
d_call: NA